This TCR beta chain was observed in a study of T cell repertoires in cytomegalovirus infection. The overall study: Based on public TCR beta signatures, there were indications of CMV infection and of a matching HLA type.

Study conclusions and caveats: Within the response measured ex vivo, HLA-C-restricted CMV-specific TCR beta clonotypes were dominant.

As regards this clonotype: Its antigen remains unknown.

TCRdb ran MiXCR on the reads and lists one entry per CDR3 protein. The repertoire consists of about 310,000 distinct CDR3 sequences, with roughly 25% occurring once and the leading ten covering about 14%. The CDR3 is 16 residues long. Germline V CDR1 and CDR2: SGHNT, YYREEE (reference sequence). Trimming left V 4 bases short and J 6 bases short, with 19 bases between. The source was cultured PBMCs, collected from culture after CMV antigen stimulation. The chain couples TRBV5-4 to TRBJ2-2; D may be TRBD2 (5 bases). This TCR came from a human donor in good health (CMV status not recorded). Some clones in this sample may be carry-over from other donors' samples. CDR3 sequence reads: CASSPRRGPRSGELFF. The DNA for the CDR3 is TGTGCCAGCAGCCCACGAAGAGGGCCAAGGTCCGGGGAGCTGTTTTTT.